This TCR beta chain was sequenced during a study of blood T cell repertoires in COVID-19. In the study overall: Samples came from the United States, Italy and Spain, spanning acute and convalescent COVID-19. The analysed material was cDNA or gDNA that came from T cells, B-cell-depleted T cells, or PBMCs.

Source study methods: Reference gene primer amplification gave estimated nucleated cell counts. Produced via immunoSEQ multiplex PCR; TCRdb's table is partial and in-frame only. V and J calls and clone size are copied from that table; D and trimming were computed from the DNA. The table records over 60,000 clones, around 87% of them present only once. V shed 9 bases, J shed 0 bases, and the junction held 7 bases outside the gene matches. CDR3 length: 15 amino acids. Germline V gene lookup returns CDR1 SGHTS and CDR2 YDEGEE. This clone occurred once. Sequenced input: peripheral blood. The source is a man aged 50 to 59 with acute or convalescent COVID-19. The rearrangement links TRBV5-8 to TRBJ2-2; 8 bases fit TRBD1. DNA of the CDR3: TGTGCCAACGAACTGGGACAGGCGAACACCGGGGAGCTGTTTTTT. It specifies CANELGQANTGELFF. The whole variable domain, filled in from reference TRBV5-8 and TRBJ2-2, reads EAGVTQSPTHLIKTRGQQATLRCSPISGHTSVYWYQQALGLGLQFLLWYDEGEERNRGNFPPRFSGRQFPNYSSELNVNALELEDSALYLCANELGQANTGELFFGEGSRLTVL.